These T cell receptor beta chains were read from a single sample in a study of control samples from healthy donors and cancer patients. Measured with immunoSEQ multiplex PCR; TCRdb has only the in-frame clones, and not every one. The sample lists under 95,000 clones; roughly 82% were seen once. The sample comprised blood. Receptor source: a man aged 45 to 65 in good health. Each CDR3 is given with its conserved first and last residue. Fields, in order: CDR3 DNA, CDR3 protein, J gene, V gene, clone size, D gene. A D gene is named only where the DNA matches it firmly. Rows may omit the clone size; those that give it use once, few, many or a size class.

TGTGCCAGCAGCTTAGGGGGCATGTCCTACGAGCAGTACTTC	CASSLGGMSYEQYF	TRBJ2-7	TRBV7-9	-	-
TGTGCCAGCAGCTTGGGGACAGGGGGCTTTTTGGAGACCCAGTACTTC	CASSLGTGGFLETQYF	TRBJ2-5	TRBV5-4	-	TRBD1
TGTGCCAGCAGTGAATATAGTCGCAGCTCCTACGAGCAGTACTTC	CASSEYSRSSYEQYF	TRBJ2-7	TRBV6-1	-	-
TGTGCCCAAAGAACTGAAGCTTTCTTT	CAQRTEAFF	TRBJ1-1	TRBV21-1	-	-
TGTGCCAGTAGTATGAAAGGGAACACTGAAGCTTTCTTT	CASSMKGNTEAFF	TRBJ1-1	TRBV19	-	-
TGTGCCAGTAAGGGCACAGGATCCTACGAGCAGTACTTC	CASKGTGSYEQYF	TRBJ2-7	TRBV19	-	-
TGTGCCAGCACCTCGGTGGCAGTAGACAATGAGCAGTTCTTC	CASTSVAVDNEQFF	TRBJ2-1	TRBV11-3	-	-
TGTGCCAGCAGCCTTTCAGGGGGCAATCAGCCCCAGCATTTT	CASSLSGGNQPQHF	TRBJ1-5	TRBV13	-	-
TGTGCCAGCAGTTACCCTCGTCTGAATAACTATGGCTACACCTTC	CASSYPRLNNYGYTF	TRBJ1-2	TRBV6-2/TRBV6-3	-	-
TGTGCCAGCAGCTTAGGGCTAGCGGGAGTTAGCAATGAGCAGTTCTTC	CASSLGLAGVSNEQFF	TRBJ2-1	TRBV13	-	TRBD2
TGCGCCAGCAGCTTCGGGACAGGGTGGAGCACCGGGGAGCTGTTTTTT	CASSFGTGWSTGELFF	TRBJ2-2	TRBV5-1	few	TRBD1
TGTGCCTGGAGTCTCCTCATAAACTATGGCTACACCTTC	CAWSLLINYGYTF	TRBJ1-2	TRBV30	-	-
TGTGCCAGTAGTAAACAGGGTTTCAATGAGCAGTTCTTC	CASSKQGFNEQFF	TRBJ2-1	TRBV19	-	-
TGCAGCGTTGAAGCCGGGGCAGGGGCTTCCCAGGGGAATGAGCAGTTCTTC	CSVEAGAGASQGNEQFF	TRBJ2-1	TRBV29-1	-	-
TGTGCCAGCAGCCAAGAGAGTCGGGCGGGAGTGGCTTACAATGAGCAGTTCTTC	CASSQESRAGVAYNEQFF	TRBJ2-1	TRBV14	-	TRBD2
TGTGCCAGCAGCGGGACAGACAGGGGGCCCCTGAATCAGCCCCAGCATTTT	CASSGTDRGPLNQPQHF	TRBJ1-5	TRBV7-8	-	TRBD1
TGTGCCAGCAGCTTGAGGACAGTGACCTACAATGAGCAGTTCTTC	CASSLRTVTYNEQFF	TRBJ2-1	TRBV11-2	-	-
TGTGCCAGCAGGAGGCCACCCCGTACGGAGCAGTTCTTC	CASRRPPRTEQFF	TRBJ2-1	TRBV12-3/TRBV12-4	-	-
TGTGCCAGCAGTGGCCTAGCGATACTCACAGATACGCAGTATTTT	CASSGLAILTDTQYF	TRBJ2-3	TRBV25-1	-	-
TGTGCCAGCAGCCAGCGGCGCTTCTCCTACGAGCAGTACTTC	CASSQRRFSYEQYF	TRBJ2-7	TRBV7-8	-	-